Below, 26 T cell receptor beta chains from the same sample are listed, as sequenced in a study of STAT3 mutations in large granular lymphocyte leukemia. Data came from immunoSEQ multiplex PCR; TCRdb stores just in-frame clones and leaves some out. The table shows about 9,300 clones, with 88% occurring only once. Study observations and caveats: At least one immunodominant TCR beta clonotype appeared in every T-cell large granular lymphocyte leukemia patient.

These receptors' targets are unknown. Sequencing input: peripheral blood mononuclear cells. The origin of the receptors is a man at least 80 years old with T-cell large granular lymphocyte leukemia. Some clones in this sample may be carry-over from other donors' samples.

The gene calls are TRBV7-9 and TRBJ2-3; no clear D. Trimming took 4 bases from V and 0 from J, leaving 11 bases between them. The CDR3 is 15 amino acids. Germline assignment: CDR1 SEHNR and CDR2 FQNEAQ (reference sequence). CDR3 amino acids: CASSSGSTSTDTQYF. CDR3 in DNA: TGTGCCAGCAGCTCTGGTTCAACTAGCACAGATACGCAGTATTTT.

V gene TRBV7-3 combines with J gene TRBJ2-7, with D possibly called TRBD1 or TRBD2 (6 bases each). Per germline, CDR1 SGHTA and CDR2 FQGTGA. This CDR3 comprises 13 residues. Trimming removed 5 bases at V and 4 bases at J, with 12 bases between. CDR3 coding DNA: TGTGCCAGCAGCCCCCTAGGGGGGTACGAGCAGTACTTC. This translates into CASSPLGGYEQYF.

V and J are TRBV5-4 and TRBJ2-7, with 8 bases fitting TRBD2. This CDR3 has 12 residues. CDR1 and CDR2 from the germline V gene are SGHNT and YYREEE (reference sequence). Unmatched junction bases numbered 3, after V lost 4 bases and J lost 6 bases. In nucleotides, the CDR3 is TGTGCCAGCAGCCCGGGGGGGGTCGAGCAGTACTTC. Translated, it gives CASSPGGVEQYF.

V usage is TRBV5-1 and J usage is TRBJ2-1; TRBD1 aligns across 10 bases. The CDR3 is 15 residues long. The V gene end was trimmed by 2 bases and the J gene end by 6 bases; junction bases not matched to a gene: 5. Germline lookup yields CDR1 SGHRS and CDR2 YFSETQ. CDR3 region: CASSLGTGEINEQFF. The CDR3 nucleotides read TGCGCCAGCAGCTTAGGGACAGGGGAAATCAATGAGCAGTTCTTC.

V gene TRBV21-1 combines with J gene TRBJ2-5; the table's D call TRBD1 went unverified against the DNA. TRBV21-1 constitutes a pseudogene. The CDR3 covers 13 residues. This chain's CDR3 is CASSNNREETQYF. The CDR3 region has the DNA TGTGCCAGCAGCAATAACAGAGAAGAGACCCAGTACTTC.

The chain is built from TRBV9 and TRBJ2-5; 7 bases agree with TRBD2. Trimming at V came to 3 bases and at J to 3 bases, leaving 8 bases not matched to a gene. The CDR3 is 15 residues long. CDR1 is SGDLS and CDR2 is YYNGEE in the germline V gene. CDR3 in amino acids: CASSADRGREETQYF. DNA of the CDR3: TGTGCCAGCAGCGCTGACCGGGGGAGGGAAGAGACCCAGTACTTC.

CDR3 in DNA: TGTGCCAGCAGCCCGCGGGGACAGGGACATTACGAGCAGTACTTC. This encodes CASSPRGQGHYEQYF. V usage is TRBV21-1 and J usage is TRBJ2-7; TRBD1, the D gene given by the table, was not confirmed from the DNA. TRBV21-1 corresponds to a pseudogene. This CDR3 region has 15 residues.

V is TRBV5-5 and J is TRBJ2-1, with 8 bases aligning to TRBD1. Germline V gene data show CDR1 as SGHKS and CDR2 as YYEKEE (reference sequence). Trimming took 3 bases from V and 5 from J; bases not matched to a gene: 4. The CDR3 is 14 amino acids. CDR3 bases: TGTGCCAGCAGCTCGGGACAGGTCCACAATGAGCAGTTCTTC. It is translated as CASSSGQVHNEQFF.

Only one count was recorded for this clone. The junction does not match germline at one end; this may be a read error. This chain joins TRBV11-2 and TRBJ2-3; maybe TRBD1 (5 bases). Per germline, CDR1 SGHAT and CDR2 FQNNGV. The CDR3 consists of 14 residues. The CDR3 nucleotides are TGTGCCAGCAGCATAGAGGTGAGACAGGATACGCAGTATTTT. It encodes CASSIEVRQDTQYF.

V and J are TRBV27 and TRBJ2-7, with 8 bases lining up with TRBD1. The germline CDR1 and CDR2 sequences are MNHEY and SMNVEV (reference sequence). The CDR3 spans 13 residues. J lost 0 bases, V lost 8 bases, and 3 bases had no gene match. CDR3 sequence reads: CASRTGFSYEQYF. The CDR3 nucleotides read TGTGCCAGCCGGACAGGGTTCTCCTACGAGCAGTACTTC.

The CDR3 sequence is CSVESSSDTQYF. The DNA for the CDR3 is TGCAGCGTTGAGTCTAGCTCAGATACGCAGTATTTT. The V call is TRBV29-1, the J call TRBJ2-3; D is perhaps TRBD2 (5 bases). The CDR3 length is 12 residues. Trimming left V 3 bases short and J 4 bases short, with 8 bases between. Germline V gene sequence: CDR1 SQVTM, CDR2 ANQGSEA.

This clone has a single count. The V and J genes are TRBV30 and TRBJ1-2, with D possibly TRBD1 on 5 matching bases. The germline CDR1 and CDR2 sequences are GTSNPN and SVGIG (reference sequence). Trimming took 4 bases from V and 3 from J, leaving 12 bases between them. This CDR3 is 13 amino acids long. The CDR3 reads CAWTNRRDYGYTF. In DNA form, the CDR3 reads TGTGCCTGGACGAACAGGCGCGACTATGGCTACACCTTC.

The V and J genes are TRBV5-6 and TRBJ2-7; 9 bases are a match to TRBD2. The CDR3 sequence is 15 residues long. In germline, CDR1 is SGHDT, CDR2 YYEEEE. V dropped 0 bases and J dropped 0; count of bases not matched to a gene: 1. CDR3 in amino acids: CASSLGGGVSYEQYF. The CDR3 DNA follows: TGTGCCAGCAGCTTGGGCGGGGGGGTCTCCTACGAGCAGTACTTC.

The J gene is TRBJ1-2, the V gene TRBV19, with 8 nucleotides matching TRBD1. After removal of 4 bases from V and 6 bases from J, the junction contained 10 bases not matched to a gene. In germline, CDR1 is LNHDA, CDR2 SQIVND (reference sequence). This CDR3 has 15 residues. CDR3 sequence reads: CASSTQGALNNGYTF. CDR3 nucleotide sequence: TGTGCCAGTAGTACCCAGGGGGCGCTGAACAATGGCTACACCTTC.

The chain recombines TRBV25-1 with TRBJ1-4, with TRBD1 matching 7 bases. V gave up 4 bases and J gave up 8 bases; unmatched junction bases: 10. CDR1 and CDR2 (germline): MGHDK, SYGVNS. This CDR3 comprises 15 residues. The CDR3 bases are TGTGCCAGCAGTGTCTGGGCAGGGGGGAAGGAAAAACTGTTTTTT. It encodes CASSVWAGGKEKLFF.

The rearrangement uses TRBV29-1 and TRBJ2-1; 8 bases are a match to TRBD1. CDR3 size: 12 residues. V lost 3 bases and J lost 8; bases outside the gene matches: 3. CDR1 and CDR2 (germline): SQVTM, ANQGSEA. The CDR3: CSVDRGPHEQFF. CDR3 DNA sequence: TGCAGCGTTGACAGGGGGCCTCATGAGCAGTTCTTC.

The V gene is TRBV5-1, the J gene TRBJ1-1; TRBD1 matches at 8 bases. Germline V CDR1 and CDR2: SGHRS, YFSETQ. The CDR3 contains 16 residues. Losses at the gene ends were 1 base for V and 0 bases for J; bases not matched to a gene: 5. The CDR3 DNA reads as TGCGCCAGCAGCTTGAAACAGGGGGGGGTGAACACTGAAGCTTTCTTT. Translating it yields CASSLKQGGVNTEAFF. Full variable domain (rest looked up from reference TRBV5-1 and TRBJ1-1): KAGVTQTPRYLIKTRGQQVTLSCSPISGHRSVSWYQQTPGQGLQFLFEYFSETQRNKGNFPGRFSGRQFSNSRSEMNVSTLELGDSALYLCASSLKQGGVNTEAFFGQGTRLTVV.

As DNA, the CDR3 is TGTGCCAGCAGTGGAAGACAGGGTAGCGCAGATACGCAGTATTTT. Translated, it gives CASSGRQGSADTQYF. The V gene is TRBV25-1, the J gene TRBJ2-3, with 7 bases that match TRBD1. V was pared by 4 bases and J by 4 bases, with 8 bases of the junction left unmatched. This CDR3 is built from 15 residues. Germline V CDR1 and CDR2: MGHDK, SYGVNS. The variable domain in full, with the rest retrieved from reference TRBV25-1 and TRBJ2-3, is EADIYQTPRYLVIGTGKKITLECSQTMGHDKMYWYQQDPGMELHLIHYSYGVNSTEKGDLSSESTVSRIRTEHFPLTLESARPSHTSQYLCASSGRQGSADTQYFGPGTRLTVL.

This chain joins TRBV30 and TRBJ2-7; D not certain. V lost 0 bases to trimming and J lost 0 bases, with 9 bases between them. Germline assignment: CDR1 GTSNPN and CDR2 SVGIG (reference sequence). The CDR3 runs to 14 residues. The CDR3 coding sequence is TGTGCCTGGAGTGTACCGACCCACTCCTACGAGCAGTACTTC. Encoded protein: CAWSVPTHSYEQYF.

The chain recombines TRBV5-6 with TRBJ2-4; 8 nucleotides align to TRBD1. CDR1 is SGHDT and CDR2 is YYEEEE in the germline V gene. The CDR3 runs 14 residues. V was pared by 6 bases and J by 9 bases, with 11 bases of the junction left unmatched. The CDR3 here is CASTVGQERGIQYF. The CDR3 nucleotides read TGTGCCAGCACCGTGGGACAGGAGAGGGGCATTCAGTACTTC.

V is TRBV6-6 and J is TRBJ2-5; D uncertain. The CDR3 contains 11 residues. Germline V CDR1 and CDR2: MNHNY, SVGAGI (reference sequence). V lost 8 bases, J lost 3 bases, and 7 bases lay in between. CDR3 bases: TGTGCCAGCGGATCGAAAGAGACCCAGTACTTC. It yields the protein CASGSKETQYF.

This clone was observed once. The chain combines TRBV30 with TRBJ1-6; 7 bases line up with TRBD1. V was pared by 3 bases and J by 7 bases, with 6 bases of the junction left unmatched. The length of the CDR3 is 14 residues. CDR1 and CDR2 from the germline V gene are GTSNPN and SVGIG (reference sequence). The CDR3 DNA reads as TGTGCCTGGAGAAACCGGGACAGAAATTCACCCCTCCACTTT. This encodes CAWRNRDRNSPLHF.

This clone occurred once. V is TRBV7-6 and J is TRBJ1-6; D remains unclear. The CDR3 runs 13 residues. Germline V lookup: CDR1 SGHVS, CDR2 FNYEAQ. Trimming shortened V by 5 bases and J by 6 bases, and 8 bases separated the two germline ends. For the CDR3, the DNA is TGTGCCAGCAGCCCCCGAATTAATTCACCCCTCCACTTT. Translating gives CASSPRINSPLHF.

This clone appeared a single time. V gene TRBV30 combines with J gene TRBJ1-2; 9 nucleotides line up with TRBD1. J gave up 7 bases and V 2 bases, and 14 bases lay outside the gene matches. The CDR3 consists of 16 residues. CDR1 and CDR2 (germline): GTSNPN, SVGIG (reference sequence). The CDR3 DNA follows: TGTGCCTGGAGTCGCGACCGGGACAGGGCCGGGGGTGGCTACACCTTC. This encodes CAWSRDRDRAGGGYTF. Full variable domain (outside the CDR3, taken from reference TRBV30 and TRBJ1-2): SQTIHQWPATLVQPVGSPLSLECTVEGTSNPNLYWYRQAAGRGLQLLFYSVGIGQISSEVPQNLSASRPQDRQFILSSKKLLLSDSGFYLCAWSRDRDRAGGGYTFGSGTRLTVV.

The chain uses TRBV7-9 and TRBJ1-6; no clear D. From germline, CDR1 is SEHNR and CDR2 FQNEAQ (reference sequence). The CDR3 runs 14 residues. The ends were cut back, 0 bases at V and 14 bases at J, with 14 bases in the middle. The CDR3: CASSLAAGFGTLHF. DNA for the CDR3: TGTGCCAGCAGCTTAGCTGCTGGCTTTGGGACCCTCCACTTT.

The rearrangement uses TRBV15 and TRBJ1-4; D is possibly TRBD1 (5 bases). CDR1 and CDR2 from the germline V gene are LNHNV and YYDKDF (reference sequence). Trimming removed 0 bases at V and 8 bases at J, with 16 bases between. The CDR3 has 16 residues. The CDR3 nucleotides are TGTGCCACCAGCAGAGATGGGGGAAACTTGGGGGAAAAACTGTTTTTT. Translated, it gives CATSRDGGNLGEKLFF.